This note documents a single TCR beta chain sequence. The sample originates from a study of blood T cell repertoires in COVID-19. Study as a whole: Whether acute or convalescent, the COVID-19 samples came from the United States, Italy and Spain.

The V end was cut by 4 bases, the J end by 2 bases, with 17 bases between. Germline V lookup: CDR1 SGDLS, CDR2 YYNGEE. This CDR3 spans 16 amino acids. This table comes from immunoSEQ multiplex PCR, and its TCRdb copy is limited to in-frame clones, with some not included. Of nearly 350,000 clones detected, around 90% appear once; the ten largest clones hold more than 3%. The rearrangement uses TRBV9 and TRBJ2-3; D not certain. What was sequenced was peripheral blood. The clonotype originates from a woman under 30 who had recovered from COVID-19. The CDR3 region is CASSRRGVGSTDTQYF. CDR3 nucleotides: TGTGCCAGCAGCAGACGAGGAGTTGGGTCCACAGATACGCAGTATTTT.